The rows below give T cell receptor beta chains drawn from one sample of a study of shared clonotypes between healthy human individuals. TCRdb's copy holds only in-frame clones and misses some; the assay was immunoSEQ multiplex PCR. The sample carries over 400,000 clones, around 73% recorded once. Specimen: PBMCs. These receptors came from a woman between 40 and 50 years old in good health. Some clones in this sample may be carry-over from other donors' samples. Both conserved end residues are part of each CDR3. The D gene is left open where the match is weak. Rows may omit the clone size; those that give it use once, few, many or a size class.

cdr3_nt: TGTGCCAGCAGCTTCTCCCAGGGGCTTGAAGAGACCCAGTACTTC
cdr3_aa: CASSFSQGLEETQYF
d_call: NA
j_call: TRBJ2-5
clone_size: NA
v_call: TRBV7-9

cdr3_nt: TGTGCCAGCAGTTCAGGCGGACAGGGGGATGGAAACACCATATATTTT
cdr3_aa: CASSSGGQGDGNTIYF
d_call: TRBD1
j_call: TRBJ1-3
clone_size: NA
v_call: TRBV28

cdr3_nt: TGTGCCAGCAGTGCGACAGAAGGTTTCATCGGGGAGCTGTTTTTT
cdr3_aa: CASSATEGFIGELFF
d_call: NA
j_call: TRBJ2-2
clone_size: NA
v_call: TRBV6-1

cdr3_nt: TGCGCCAGCAGCCCAGGGGAGTGGCGGGAGCTTAGAGAGACCCAGTACTTC
cdr3_aa: CASSPGEWRELRETQYF
d_call: NA
j_call: TRBJ2-5
clone_size: NA
v_call: TRBV5-1

cdr3_nt: TGTGCCAGCAGCTTAAACAGAGCAGGAGTCGATGAGCAGTTCTTC
cdr3_aa: CASSLNRAGVDEQFF
d_call: NA
j_call: TRBJ2-1
clone_size: NA
v_call: TRBV7-3

cdr3_nt: TGTGCCAGCAGCTTGTCGGACGGGACTAGCGGGACTCTCTTC
cdr3_aa: CASSLSDGTSGTLF
d_call: TRBD2
j_call: TRBJ2-7
clone_size: NA
v_call: TRBV11-2

cdr3_nt: TGTGCCAGCAGCGCCAGGACTAGCGGGAGCCCCACCGGGGAGCTGTTTTTT
cdr3_aa: CASSARTSGSPTGELFF
d_call: TRBD2
j_call: TRBJ2-2
clone_size: NA
v_call: TRBV5-8

cdr3_nt: TGTGCCAGCAGCTTAGTTCAGGGGGCAGGGGAGCAGTACTTC
cdr3_aa: CASSLVQGAGEQYF
d_call: TRBD1
j_call: TRBJ2-7
clone_size: NA
v_call: TRBV7-8

cdr3_nt: TGCGCCAGCAGCTTGGGACAGGCCGACTATGGCTACACCTTC
cdr3_aa: CASSLGQADYGYTF
d_call: NA
j_call: TRBJ1-2
clone_size: NA
v_call: TRBV5-1

cdr3_nt: TGCAGCGTTGGGGGGCAGGGTAGTGGCTACACCTTC
cdr3_aa: CSVGGQGSGYTF
d_call: NA
j_call: TRBJ1-2
clone_size: many
v_call: TRBV29-1

cdr3_nt: TGTGCCAGCAGCCGAGGGCAGAATGAAAAACTGTTTTTT
cdr3_aa: CASSRGQNEKLFF
d_call: NA
j_call: TRBJ1-4
clone_size: once
v_call: TRBV7-9

cdr3_nt: TGTGCCAGCAGCTTCGTCGTTAGGGGAGCTTTCTTT
cdr3_aa: CASSFVVRGAFF
d_call: NA
j_call: TRBJ1-1
clone_size: few
v_call: TRBV7-2

cdr3_nt: TGTGCCAGCAGCTTCCTGGTAGCGGGACCCACAGATACGCAGTATTTT
cdr3_aa: CASSFLVAGPTDTQYF
d_call: TRBD2
j_call: TRBJ2-3
clone_size: once
v_call: TRBV7-9

cdr3_nt: TGTGCCTGGAGTTCGGGCAGCGCTGGAAACACCATATATTTT
cdr3_aa: CAWSSGSAGNTIYF
d_call: NA
j_call: TRBJ1-3
clone_size: NA
v_call: TRBV30

cdr3_nt: TGCGCCAGCAGGGACGGCCATAGCAATCAGCCCCAGCATTTT
cdr3_aa: CASRDGHSNQPQHF
d_call: NA
j_call: TRBJ1-5
clone_size: NA
v_call: TRBV10-2

cdr3_nt: TGTGCCAGCAGTTTTCGTCGCTACGAGCAGTACTTC
cdr3_aa: CASSFRRYEQYF
d_call: NA
j_call: TRBJ2-7
clone_size: many
v_call: TRBV28

cdr3_nt: TGCGCCAGCAGCCACGGGGGACTAGGTTTATTCGGGGAGCTGTTTTTT
cdr3_aa: CASSHGGLGLFGELFF
d_call: TRBD2
j_call: TRBJ2-2
clone_size: NA
v_call: TRBV4-1

cdr3_nt: TGTGCCAGCATCCGGACGGGGAACACTGAAGCTTTCTTT
cdr3_aa: CASIRTGNTEAFF
d_call: NA
j_call: TRBJ1-1
clone_size: NA
v_call: TRBV7-9

cdr3_nt: TGCGCCAGCAGCTTGGGACTCAACCCCCACAATGAGCAGTTCTTC
cdr3_aa: CASSLGLNPHNEQFF
d_call: NA
j_call: TRBJ2-1
clone_size: NA
v_call: TRBV5-1

cdr3_nt: TGTGCCACCAGCAGACACGCTACAGGGGATTCGGGTTTGGAGACCCAGTACTTC
cdr3_aa: CATSRHATGDSGLETQYF
d_call: TRBD1
j_call: TRBJ2-5
clone_size: NA
v_call: TRBV15

cdr3_nt: TGTGCCAGCAGCTCCCTAGGCAGGGCCGTGGATACGCAGTATTTT
cdr3_aa: CASSSLGRAVDTQYF
d_call: NA
j_call: TRBJ2-3
clone_size: NA
v_call: TRBV7-2

cdr3_nt: TGTGCCAGCAGTTACCTCGGGACAGGGCACCCCGAGCAGTACTTC
cdr3_aa: CASSYLGTGHPEQYF
d_call: TRBD1
j_call: TRBJ2-7
clone_size: NA
v_call: TRBV6-6

cdr3_nt: TGCGCCAGCAGCCAAGATCTTGGGACAGGGGCCGAAAAACTGTTTTTT
cdr3_aa: CASSQDLGTGAEKLFF
d_call: TRBD1
j_call: TRBJ1-4
clone_size: few
v_call: TRBV7-2

cdr3_nt: TGTGCCAGCAGCTGGGACAGGGACTCCTACGAGCAGTACTTC
cdr3_aa: CASSWDRDSYEQYF
d_call: TRBD1
j_call: TRBJ2-7
clone_size: NA
v_call: TRBV7-2

cdr3_nt: TGTGCCAGCACTGGTCCTACAGCTTACGAGCAGTACTTC
cdr3_aa: CASTGPTAYEQYF
d_call: NA
j_call: TRBJ2-7
clone_size: NA
v_call: TRBV28

cdr3_nt: TGTGCTAGCAGCTCACAGGGTCCACCGGGACAGGGGGCACCTAATAACTATGGCTACACCTTC
cdr3_aa: CASSSQGPPGQGAPNNYGYTF
d_call: TRBD1
j_call: TRBJ1-2
clone_size: NA
v_call: TRBV7-7

cdr3_nt: TGTGCCTGGAGTAGGGGACAGTGGGACACTGAAGCTTTCTTT
cdr3_aa: CAWSRGQWDTEAFF
d_call: TRBD1
j_call: TRBJ1-1
clone_size: once
v_call: TRBV30

cdr3_nt: TGTGCCAGCAGCTTGGGTCCGGGGATCTCCGCCGTAGGGGCTTTCTTT
cdr3_aa: CASSLGPGISAVGAFF
d_call: NA
j_call: TRBJ1-1
clone_size: NA
v_call: TRBV5-6

cdr3_nt: TGTGCCAGCACCGACAGGGGGAGCTCCTACGAGCAGTACTTC
cdr3_aa: CASTDRGSSYEQYF
d_call: TRBD1
j_call: TRBJ2-7
clone_size: few
v_call: TRBV6-1

cdr3_nt: TGTGCCAGCAGCTGGGCCGACTCTGGGGCCAACGTCCTGACTTTC
cdr3_aa: CASSWADSGANVLTF
d_call: NA
j_call: TRBJ2-6
clone_size: NA
v_call: TRBV13

cdr3_nt: TGTGCCAGCAGTGACACAGGGGGTAGGTCCTACAATGAGCAGTTCTTC
cdr3_aa: CASSDTGGRSYNEQFF
d_call: TRBD1
j_call: TRBJ2-1
clone_size: NA
v_call: TRBV6-1

cdr3_nt: TGTGCCAGCCGAATCTCCCCCACAGACGTACAGGGGACCGGTTTC
cdr3_aa: CASRISPTDVQGTGF
d_call: TRBD1
j_call: TRBJ1-2
clone_size: NA
v_call: TRBV28

cdr3_nt: TGTGCCAGCAGTCGGGACAGGGGACCCACCTACGAGCAGTACTTC
cdr3_aa: CASSRDRGPTYEQYF
d_call: TRBD1
j_call: TRBJ2-7
clone_size: NA
v_call: TRBV2

cdr3_nt: TGTGCCAGCAGTTCGCCGGGAAGCGGAAGCACAGATACGCAGTATTTT
cdr3_aa: CASSSPGSGSTDTQYF
d_call: NA
j_call: TRBJ2-3
clone_size: NA
v_call: TRBV28

cdr3_nt: TGTGCCAGCACCCAGTGGGCAGGGAGGTTGGGGAAGGCTGAAGCTTTCTTT
cdr3_aa: CASTQWAGRLGKAEAFF
d_call: NA
j_call: TRBJ1-1
clone_size: NA
v_call: TRBV7-8

cdr3_nt: TGTGCCAGCAGCCAGGACAGGACGGGAATTCATCATGGCTACACCTTC
cdr3_aa: CASSQDRTGIHHGYTF
d_call: TRBD1
j_call: TRBJ1-2
clone_size: many
v_call: TRBV7-8

cdr3_nt: TGTGCCAGTAGTATAATCGGAGGGGGCAATGAGCAGTTCTTC
cdr3_aa: CASSIIGGGNEQFF
d_call: NA
j_call: TRBJ2-1
clone_size: NA
v_call: TRBV19

cdr3_nt: TGTGCCAGTAGTCCGGGAGCTACTAACTATGGCTACACCTTC
cdr3_aa: CASSPGATNYGYTF
d_call: NA
j_call: TRBJ1-2
clone_size: NA
v_call: TRBV19

cdr3_nt: TGTGCCAGCAGCCGACTAGCGGCTGAAACAGATACGCAGTATTTT
cdr3_aa: CASSRLAAETDTQYF
d_call: TRBD2
j_call: TRBJ2-3
clone_size: few
v_call: TRBV7-9

cdr3_nt: TGTGCCACAAGCGGGTACGGGAATGAGCAGTTCTTC
cdr3_aa: CATSGYGNEQFF
d_call: NA
j_call: TRBJ2-1
clone_size: NA
v_call: TRBV19

cdr3_nt: TGCGCCAGCAGCCAAGAGGGGAGAAGCTACAATGAGCAGTTCTTC
cdr3_aa: CASSQEGRSYNEQFF
d_call: NA
j_call: TRBJ2-1
clone_size: NA
v_call: TRBV4-1

cdr3_nt: TGCAGCGTTGGGAAGGGTCGGGACACTGAAGCTTTCTTT
cdr3_aa: CSVGKGRDTEAFF
d_call: NA
j_call: TRBJ1-1
clone_size: NA
v_call: TRBV29-1

cdr3_nt: TGCGCCAGCAGCCAAGATGAGGGACAGGGAGGCTATGGCTACACCTTC
cdr3_aa: CASSQDEGQGGYGYTF
d_call: TRBD1
j_call: TRBJ1-2
clone_size: NA
v_call: TRBV4-3

cdr3_nt: TGTGCCAGCAGTCCCCGTCGTGGGGGCTCCTACGAGCAGTACTTC
cdr3_aa: CASSPRRGGSYEQYF
d_call: NA
j_call: TRBJ2-7
clone_size: NA
v_call: TRBV6-1

cdr3_nt: TGTGCCAGCAGTTTTGGGGGCGCGGACACCGGGGAGCTGTTTTTT
cdr3_aa: CASSFGGADTGELFF
d_call: NA
j_call: TRBJ2-2
clone_size: NA
v_call: TRBV28

cdr3_nt: TGTGCCTCAACCCCCGGGACAGATTCCTACGAGCAGTACTTC
cdr3_aa: CASTPGTDSYEQYF
d_call: TRBD1
j_call: TRBJ2-7
clone_size: NA
v_call: TRBV30

cdr3_nt: TGTGCCAGCAGCGTGAGCGCGAGTTCCTACGAGCAGTACTTC
cdr3_aa: CASSVSASSYEQYF
d_call: NA
j_call: TRBJ2-7
clone_size: NA
v_call: TRBV9

cdr3_nt: TGTGCCAGCAGCCGTGTGATGGCTTCCTACGAGCAGTACTTC
cdr3_aa: CASSRVMASYEQYF
d_call: NA
j_call: TRBJ2-7
clone_size: NA
v_call: TRBV7-6

cdr3_nt: TGTGCCAGCGCTAGCGGGAGTACGATATCCTACGAGCAGTACTTC
cdr3_aa: CASASGSTISYEQYF
d_call: TRBD2
j_call: TRBJ2-7
clone_size: NA
v_call: TRBV19

cdr3_nt: TGTGCCAGCAGCTTAGCCCTAGCCTTGAGTACAGATACGCAGTATTTT
cdr3_aa: CASSLALALSTDTQYF
d_call: NA
j_call: TRBJ2-3
clone_size: NA
v_call: TRBV7-9

cdr3_nt: TGTGCCAGCAGTGATGGGACCGGGGAGCTGTTTTTT
cdr3_aa: CASSDGTGELFF
d_call: NA
j_call: TRBJ2-2
clone_size: NA
v_call: TRBV6-1

cdr3_nt: TGTGCCAGCAACATACAGGGGGCCTCCATTGAAAAACTGTTTTTT
cdr3_aa: CASNIQGASIEKLFF
d_call: TRBD1
j_call: TRBJ1-4
clone_size: NA
v_call: TRBV5-5